These 10 T cell receptor beta chains came from one sample sequenced in a study of cytomegalovirus exposure and HLA in healthy donors. Vbeta (60) and Jbeta (13) primers were used in the PCR. Sequenced by immunoSEQ multiplex PCR; TCRdb stores in-frame clones only, minus some. The profile shows 200,000 or so clones, about four fifths of them singletons. What was sequenced was PBMCs. Receptors originate from a woman between 25 and 40 years old in good health and CMV-seropositive.

V gene TRBV4-1 combines with J gene TRBJ2-7; weak D call: TRBD2 (6 bases). The V gene lost 1 base and the J gene lost 0 bases, with 16 bases spanning the gap. The CDR3 consists of 17 residues. CDR1 and CDR2 from the germline V gene are MGHRA and YSYEKL. CDR3 in amino acids: CASSQGLLALSSYEQYF. The CDR3 DNA reads as TGCGCCAGCAGCCAAGGCTTACTAGCACTCAGCTCCTACGAGCAGTACTTC.

This clone was counted a few times. This rearrangement joins TRBV28 to TRBJ2-1; 11 bases match TRBD2. Germline V gene data show CDR1 as MDHEN and CDR2 as SYDVKM. J gave up 3 bases and V 6 bases, and 13 bases lay outside the gene matches. CDR3 length equals 18 residues. In DNA, the CDR3 is TGTGCCAGCAGCTTGTGGTCTAGCGGGAGGCCGATCTACAATGAGCAGTTCTTC. Its protein product is CASSLWSSGRPIYNEQFF.

The V and J genes are TRBV7-9 and TRBJ2-1; 9 bases line up with TRBD1. The CDR3 loop spans 15 amino acids. After removal of 5 bases from V and 4 bases from J, the junction contained 6 bases not matched to a gene. Germline V gene data show CDR1 as SEHNR and CDR2 as FQNEAQ (reference sequence). Here the CDR3 DNA reads TGTGCCAGCAGCAGGGGACAGGGAGTGTACAATGAGCAGTTCTTC. Protein product: CASSRGQGVYNEQFF.

This sequence joins TRBV7-8 and TRBJ1-1; D is unresolved. The CDR3 length is 14 residues. CDR1 is SGHVS, CDR2 FQNEAQ, per germline. V was trimmed by 6 bases and J by 1 base, leaving 12 bases between them. CDR3 sequence: CASRSSGRNTEAFF. The CDR3 nucleotides read TGTGCCAGCAGATCTAGCGGCAGGAACACTGAAGCTTTCTTT.

This clone has just one count. This sequence joins TRBV5-1 and TRBJ1-4; a weak D match, TRBD1 (5 bases). The germline gives CDR1 SGHRS, CDR2 YFSETQ. Trimming stripped 0 bases from V and 8 bases from J, with 11 bases between. The CDR3 is 14 residues long. The CDR3 sequence: CASSLGQGVEKLFF. In DNA form, the CDR3 reads TGCGCCAGCAGCTTGGGGCAGGGTGTCGAAAAACTGTTTTTT.

The J gene is TRBJ2-7, the V gene TRBV7-9; D might be TRBD1 (6 bases). The CDR3 is made up of 14 amino acids. Germline V CDR1 and CDR2: SEHNR, FQNEAQ (reference sequence). The V and J ends lost 4 bases and 5 bases respectively, with 15 bases between them. The CDR3 here is CASSYLQGRNEQYF. As DNA, the CDR3 is TGTGCCAGCAGCTATTTACAGGGTCGCAACGAGCAGTACTTC.

V and J are TRBV4-2 and TRBJ1-1; D is possibly TRBD1 (6 bases). With 0 bases removed from V and 1 base from J, the gap between germline ends came to 9 bases. The CDR3 spans 15 residues. Germline CDR1 reads LGHNA; CDR2 reads YNFKEQ. The CDR3 coding sequence is TGTGCCAGCAGCCAAGAGGGGGGGGCGAACACTGAAGCTTTCTTT. Protein: CASSQEGGANTEAFF.

This clone was detected only once. The chain combines TRBV19 with TRBJ2-3, with no clear D. The CDR3 consists of 14 residues. V lost 10 bases to trimming and J lost 8 bases, with 22 bases between them. The germline V gene has CDR1 LNHDA and CDR2 SQIVND (reference sequence). This CDR3 is CATKIYGTDGTQYF. In nucleotides, the CDR3 is TGTGCCACCAAGATATACGGCACAGATGGTACGCAGTATTTT.

The sample holds a few counts of this clone. This chain connects TRBV15 to TRBJ1-1; no reliable D call. Trimming removed 3 bases at V and 4 bases at J, with 12 bases between. This CDR3 contains 14 residues. Looked up from germline, CDR1 is LNHNV and CDR2 is YYDKDF (reference sequence). The CDR3 spells CATSSFLRATEAFF. CDR3 coding DNA: TGTGCCACCAGCAGCTTCTTGCGGGCCACTGAAGCTTTCTTT.

Here the CDR3 reads CASSSNRNYGYTF. CDR3 nucleotides: TGTGCCAGCAGTTCCAACCGGAACTATGGCTACACCTTC. The chain combines TRBV6-5 with TRBJ1-2; D unresolved. The CDR3 is 13 residues long. The V gene lost 4 bases and the J gene lost 2 bases, with 8 bases spanning the gap. Germline loops: CDR1 MNHEY, CDR2 SVGAGI.